This T cell receptor beta chain was sequenced for a study of PD-1 blockade in classical Hodgkin lymphoma. Study-wide results and limits: Those patients who began receiving nivolumab less than 1 year after ASCT had lower diversity, and they were excluded. While CD8+ TCR diversity did not rise significantly by C4D1, CD4+ TCR diversity did. Diminished baseline TCR diversity has been reported in newly diagnosed patients relative to healthy donors.

The CDR3 consists of 14 residues. Per the germline V gene, CDR1 is SGHNT and CDR2 is YYREEE (reference sequence). The V and J ends lost 0 bases and 7 bases, in that order; junction bases with no gene match: 6. This clone was recorded a few times. Its antigen is unidentified. Sequenced by immunoSEQ multiplex PCR; TCRdb stores in-frame clones only, minus some. Seen here are 64,000 or so clones, around 94% observed once, and the top ten hold 8%. Sample time point: cycle 4 day 1 (C4D1), after less than 7 weeks of nivolumab. With no exception, relapse followed autologous stem cell transplantation in all patients, and brentuximab vedotin exposure varied. Complete response, partial response or progressive disease constituted the best response categories observed.

Material: peripheral blood mononuclear cells (PBMCs), obtained before the fourth cycle of nivolumab. This clonotype was sampled from a human donor with classical Hodgkin lymphoma. The V call is TRBV5-4, the J call TRBJ1-2; 7 bases agree with TRBD1. The CDR3 region has the DNA TGTGCCAGCAGCTTGGGACAGGGTCTGGGTGGCTACACCTTC. It yields the protein CASSLGQGLGGYTF.